This is a list of T cell receptor beta chains from one sample in a study of beta chain features in type 1 diabetes. The protocol was immunoSEQ multiplex PCR, while the TCRdb copy is restricted to in-frame clones and leaves out a portion. Here the sample spans hundreds of thousands of clones, 11% to 15% being singletons. The sequencing sample was made of central memory CD4+ T cells from blood. Receptors were obtained from a man aged 25 to 45 in good health. The conserved cysteine and the conserved F or W are not part of the CDR3 here. Each record gives: V gene, J gene, CDR3 protein.

TRBV30,TRBJ1-1,AWDRETEAF
TRBV10-1,TRBJ2-1,ASSEAGQGANEQF
TRBV29-1,TRBJ1-3,SASTEIGNTIY
TRBV19,TRBJ2-1,ASSIGDSSSYNEQF
TRBV5-1,TRBJ2-3,ASSPGTSTDTQY
TRBV14,TRBJ1-1,ASRDRLGLSSPKAF
TRBV5-4,TRBJ1-1,ASSSLQGVYTEAF
TRBV4-3,TRBJ1-1,ASSQGKRNTEAF
TRBV4-2,TRBJ1-3,ASSQENTGEVWRQHTIY
TRBV4-1,TRBJ2-7,ASSLRQSSYEQY
TRBV5-4,TRBJ2-5,ASSFATGLVQETQY
TRBV30,TRBJ1-2,AWSDGQSYYGYT
TRBV4-1,TRBJ2-2,ASSQDRGELARNTGELF
TRBV7-6,TRBJ2-2,ASSLREISNTGELF